The source of this TCR beta chain is a study of T cells after yellow fever vaccination. Findings and caveats of the study: Though weaker, the secondary response peaked faster, on day 5 versus 15.

Concerning this clonotype itself: Its antigen is as yet unknown.

TCRdb re-derived calls from the 5' RACE reads in MiXCR, one entry per CDR3 protein. The sample consists of about 360,000 distinct CDR3 sequences, 6.2% of them appearing once. This CDR3 spans 16 amino acids. The V and J ends lost 5 bases and 6 bases respectively, with 22 bases between them. The germline V gene has CDR1 SGHVS and CDR2 FNYEAQ. This TCR was sampled from a young man who received the YFV17D yellow fever vaccine. The chain employs TRBV7-6 and TRBJ1-1; TRBD1 is a possible D gene (5 bases). Sample: PBMCs, taken 5 days after the yellow fever booster vaccination. The chain's CDR3 is CASSQTTRATRAEAFF. The DNA for the CDR3 is TGTGCCAGCAGCCAAACAACCAGGGCCACGAGGGCTGAAGCTTTCTTT.